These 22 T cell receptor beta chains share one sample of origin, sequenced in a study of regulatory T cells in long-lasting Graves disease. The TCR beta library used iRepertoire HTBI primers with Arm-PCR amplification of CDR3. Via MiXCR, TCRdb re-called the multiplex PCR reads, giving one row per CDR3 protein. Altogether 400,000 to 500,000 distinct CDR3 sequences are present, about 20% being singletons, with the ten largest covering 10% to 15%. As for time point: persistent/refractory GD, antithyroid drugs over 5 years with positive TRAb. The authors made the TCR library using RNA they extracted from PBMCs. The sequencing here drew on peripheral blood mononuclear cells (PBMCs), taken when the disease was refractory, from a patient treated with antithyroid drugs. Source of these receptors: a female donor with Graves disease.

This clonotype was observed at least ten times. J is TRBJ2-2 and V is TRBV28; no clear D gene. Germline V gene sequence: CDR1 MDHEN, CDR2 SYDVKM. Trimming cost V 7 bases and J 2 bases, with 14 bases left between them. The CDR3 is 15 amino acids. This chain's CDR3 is CASTPRQVNTGELFF. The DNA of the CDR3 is TGTGCCAGCACCCCAAGGCAGGTCAACACCGGGGAGCTGTTTTTT.

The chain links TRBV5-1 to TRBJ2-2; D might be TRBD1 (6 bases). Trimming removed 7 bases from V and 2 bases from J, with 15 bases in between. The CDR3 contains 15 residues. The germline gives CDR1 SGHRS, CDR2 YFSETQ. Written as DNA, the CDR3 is TGCGCCAGCGAACCCGGGACACTAAACACCGGGGAGCTGTTTTTT. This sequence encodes CASEPGTLNTGELFF.

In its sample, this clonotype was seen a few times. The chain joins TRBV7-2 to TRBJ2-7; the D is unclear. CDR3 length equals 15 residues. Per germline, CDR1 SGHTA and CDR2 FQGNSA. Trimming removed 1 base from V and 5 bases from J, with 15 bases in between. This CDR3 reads CASSLERLLPHEQYF. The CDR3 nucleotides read TGTGCCAGCAGCTTAGAGAGGCTCCTTCCCCACGAGCAGTACTTC.

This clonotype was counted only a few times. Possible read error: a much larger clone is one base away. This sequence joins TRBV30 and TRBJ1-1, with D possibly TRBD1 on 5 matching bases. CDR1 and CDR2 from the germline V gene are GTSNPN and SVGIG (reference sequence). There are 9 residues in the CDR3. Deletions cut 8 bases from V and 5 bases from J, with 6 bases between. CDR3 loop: CAGGTEAFF. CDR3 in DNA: TGTGCCGGGGGGACTGAAGCTTTCTTT.

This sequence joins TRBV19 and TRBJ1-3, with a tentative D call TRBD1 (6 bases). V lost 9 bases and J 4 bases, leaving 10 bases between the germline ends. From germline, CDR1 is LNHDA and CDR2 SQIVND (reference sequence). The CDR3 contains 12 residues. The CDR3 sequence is CASQGFGNTIYF. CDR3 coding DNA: TGTGCCAGCCAGGGGTTCGGAAACACCATATATTTT.

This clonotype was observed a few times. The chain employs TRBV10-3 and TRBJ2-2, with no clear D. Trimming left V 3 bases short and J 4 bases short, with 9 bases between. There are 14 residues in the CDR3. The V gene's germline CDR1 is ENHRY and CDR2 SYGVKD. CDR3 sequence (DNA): TGTGCCATCAGTGATCTTTCCACCACCGGGGAGCTGTTTTTT. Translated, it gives CAISDLSTTGELFF.

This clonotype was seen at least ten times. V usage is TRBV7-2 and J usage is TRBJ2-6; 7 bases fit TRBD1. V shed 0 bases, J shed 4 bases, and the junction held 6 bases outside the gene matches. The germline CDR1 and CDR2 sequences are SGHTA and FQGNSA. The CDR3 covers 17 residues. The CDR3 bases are TGTGCCAGCAGCTTAGCTGTGACAGGGCGGGGGGCCAACGTCCTGACTTTC. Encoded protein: CASSLAVTGRGANVLTF.

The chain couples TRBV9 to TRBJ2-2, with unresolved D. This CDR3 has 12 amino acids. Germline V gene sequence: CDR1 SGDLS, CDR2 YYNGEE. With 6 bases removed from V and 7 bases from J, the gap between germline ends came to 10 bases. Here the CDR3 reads CASTAIGGELFF. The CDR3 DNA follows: TGTGCCAGCACCGCAATTGGCGGGGAGCTGTTTTTT.

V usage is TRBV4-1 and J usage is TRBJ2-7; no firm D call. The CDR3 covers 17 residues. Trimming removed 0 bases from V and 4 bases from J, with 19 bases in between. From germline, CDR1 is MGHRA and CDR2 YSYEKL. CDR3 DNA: TGCGCCAGCAGCCAAGATCGTTCGGCAGGCCTTTCGTACGAGCAGTACTTC. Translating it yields CASSQDRSAGLSYEQYF.

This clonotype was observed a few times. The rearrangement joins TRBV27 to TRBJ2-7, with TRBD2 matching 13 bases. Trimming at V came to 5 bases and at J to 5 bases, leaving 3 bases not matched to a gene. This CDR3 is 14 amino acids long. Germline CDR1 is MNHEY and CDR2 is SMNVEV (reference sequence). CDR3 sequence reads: CASSPLAGGDEQYF. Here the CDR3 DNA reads TGTGCCAGCAGTCCACTAGCGGGAGGGGACGAGCAGTACTTC.

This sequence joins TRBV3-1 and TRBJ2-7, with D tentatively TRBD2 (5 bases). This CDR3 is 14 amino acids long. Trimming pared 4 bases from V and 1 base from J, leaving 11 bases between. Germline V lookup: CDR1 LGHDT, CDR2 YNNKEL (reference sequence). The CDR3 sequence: CASSPGLKSYEQYF. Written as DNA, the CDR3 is TGTGCCAGCAGCCCAGGACTCAAATCCTACGAGCAGTACTTC.

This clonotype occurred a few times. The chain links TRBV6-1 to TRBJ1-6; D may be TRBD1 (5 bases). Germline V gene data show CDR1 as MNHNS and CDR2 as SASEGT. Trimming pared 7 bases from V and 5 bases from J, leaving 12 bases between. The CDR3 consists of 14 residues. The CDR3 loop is CASKPGPDNSPLHF. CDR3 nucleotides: TGTGCCAGCAAACCGGGACCTGATAATTCACCCCTCCACTTT.

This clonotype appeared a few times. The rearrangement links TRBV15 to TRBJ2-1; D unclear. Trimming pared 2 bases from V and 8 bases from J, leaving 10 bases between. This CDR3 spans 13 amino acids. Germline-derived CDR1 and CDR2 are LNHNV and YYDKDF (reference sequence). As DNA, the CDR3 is TGTGCCACCAGCAGAACTACTTTGGATGAGCAGTTCTTC. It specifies CATSRTTLDEQFF.

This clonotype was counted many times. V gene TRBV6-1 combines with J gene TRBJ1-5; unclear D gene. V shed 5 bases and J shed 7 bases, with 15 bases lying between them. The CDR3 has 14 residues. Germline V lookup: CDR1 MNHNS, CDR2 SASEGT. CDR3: CASSQTRAPQPQHF. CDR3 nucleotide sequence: TGTGCCAGCAGTCAGACCCGGGCCCCGCAGCCCCAGCATTTT.

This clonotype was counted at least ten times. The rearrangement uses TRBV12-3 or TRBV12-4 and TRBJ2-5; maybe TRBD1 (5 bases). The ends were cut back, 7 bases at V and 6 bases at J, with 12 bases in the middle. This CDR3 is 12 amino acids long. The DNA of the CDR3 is TGTGCCAGCACCAGCCCAGGGAAGACCCAGTACTTC. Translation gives CASTSPGKTQYF.

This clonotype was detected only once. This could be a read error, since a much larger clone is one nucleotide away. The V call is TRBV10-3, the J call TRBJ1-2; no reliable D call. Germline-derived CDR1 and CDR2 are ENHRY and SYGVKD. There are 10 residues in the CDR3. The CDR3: CATLDYGHTF. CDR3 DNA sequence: TGTGCCACCCTAGACTATGGCCACACCTTC.

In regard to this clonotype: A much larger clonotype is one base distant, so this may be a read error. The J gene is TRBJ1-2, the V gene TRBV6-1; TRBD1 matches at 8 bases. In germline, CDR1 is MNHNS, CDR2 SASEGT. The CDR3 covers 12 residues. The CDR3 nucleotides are TGTACCAGCAGCGGACAGGGACCTGGCTACACCTTC. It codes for CTSSGQGPGYTF.

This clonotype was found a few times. CDR3 residues: CASTLYAAGANTGELFF. The CDR3, as DNA: TGTGCCAGCACCCTATACGCAGCGGGGGCAAACACCGGGGAGCTGTTTTTT. The chain employs TRBV7-2 and TRBJ2-2; 8 positions agree with TRBD2. This CDR3 comprises 17 residues. CDR1 is SGHTA, CDR2 FQGNSA, per germline. J gave up 2 bases and V 7 bases, and 12 bases lay outside the gene matches.

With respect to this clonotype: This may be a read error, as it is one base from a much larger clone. For the CDR3, the DNA is TGTGCCAGCAGCTTTACAGGACAGGGGGTAACCTTC. It encodes CASSFTGQGVTF. The chain links TRBV11-2 to TRBJ2-7, with 10 bases matching TRBD1. Germline CDR1 and CDR2: SGHAT and FQNNGV. The CDR3 is made up of 12 amino acids.

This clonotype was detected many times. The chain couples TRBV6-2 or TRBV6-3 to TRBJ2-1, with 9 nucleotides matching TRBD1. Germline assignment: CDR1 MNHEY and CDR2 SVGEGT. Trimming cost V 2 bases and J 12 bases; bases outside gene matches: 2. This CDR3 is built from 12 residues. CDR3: CASSYGGQGQFF. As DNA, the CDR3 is TGTGCCAGCAGTTACGGGGGACAGGGGCAGTTCTTC.

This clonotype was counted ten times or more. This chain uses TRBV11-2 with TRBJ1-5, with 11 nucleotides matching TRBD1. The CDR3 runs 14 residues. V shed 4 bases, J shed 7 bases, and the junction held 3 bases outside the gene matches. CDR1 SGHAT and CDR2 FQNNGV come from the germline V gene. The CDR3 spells CASSWTGGDQPQHF. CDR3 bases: TGTGCCAGCAGCTGGACAGGGGGCGACCAGCCCCAGCATTTT.

CDR3 sequence reads: CASSLLTGGSAEAFF. The CDR3 DNA sequence: TGCGCCAGCAGCTTACTGACAGGGGGTAGCGCTGAAGCTTTCTTT. The rearrangement joins TRBV5-1 to TRBJ1-1, with 9 bases identical to TRBD1. The CDR3 runs 15 residues. From germline, CDR1 is SGHRS and CDR2 YFSETQ. The V and J ends lost 2 bases and 6 bases, in that order; junction bases with no gene match: 8.